The 13 T cell receptor beta chains presented below share a single source sample, sequenced in a study of tumor-infiltrating lymphocytes in primary liver carcinoma. Germline DNA was also extracted, and blood RNA was taken from unsorted whole blood. The input was 450 to 500 ng total RNA; TCR beta cDNA was made from it with a constant-region primer. Library construction for TCR beta comprised three nested multiplex PCR rounds performed with slightly modified ARM-PCR. Researchers ran the first two PCR rounds for about 11 cycles each with TRBV1-TRBV30 forward primers and a C-beta reverse primer. TCRdb reprocessed the multiplex PCR reads via MiXCR and lists one record per CDR3 protein. The sample yields 310,000 or so distinct CDR3 sequences, about three fifths seen once. Sequences were obtained from peripheral blood. The receptors here all came from a woman in her thirties with primary liver carcinoma and hepatitis B virus infection.

This clonotype appeared a few times. The rearrangement joins TRBV12-3 or TRBV12-4 to TRBJ2-1; TRBD2 agrees at 9 bases. CDR3 length: 15 amino acids. After removal of 5 bases from V and 1 base from J, the junction contained 3 bases not matched to a gene. The CDR3 is CASSRAGGSYNEQFF. CDR3 nucleotide sequence: TGTGCCAGCAGTCGAGCGGGAGGATCCTACAATGAGCAGTTCTTC.

A note on this clonotype: A read error may explain this, as a much larger clone is one base away. The rearrangement joins TRBV12-3 or TRBV12-4 to TRBJ1-1; no clear D gene. The CDR3 is 14 amino acids. Here the CDR3 reads CASSPSGLGTGAFF. CDR3 in DNA: TGTGCCAGCAGCCCCAGCGGGCTAGGCACTGGAGCTTTCTTT.

The sample holds one count of this clonotype. Since a much larger clone is just one base distant, this may be a read error. The chain couples TRBV4-3 to TRBJ1-2, with D possibly matching TRBD1 (6 bases). V lost 2 bases and J 4 bases, leaving 11 bases between the germline ends. Germline V CDR1 and CDR2: LGHNA, YSLEER. The CDR3 runs to 14 residues. The CDR3 region is CASSQLKGGYGYTF. CDR3 DNA: TGCGCCAGCAGCCAATTAAAGGGGGGCTATGGCTACACCTTC.

Concerning this clonotype: One end of the junction fails to match germline, which may point to a read error. The rearrangement uses TRBV11-2 and TRBJ2-7, with unresolved D. From germline, CDR1 is SGHAT and CDR2 FQNNGV. This CDR3 comprises 15 residues. Here the CDR3 DNA reads TGTGCCAGCACCTTTAACCCGGGTAGCTCCTACGTGCAGTACTTC. Residues: CASTFNPGSSYVQYF. Using reference TRBV11-2 and TRBJ2-7 for the parts outside the CDR3, the full variable domain is EAGVAQSPRYKIIEKRQSVAFWCNPISGHATLYWYQQILGQGPKLLIQFQNNGVVDDSQLPKDRFSAERLKGVDSTLKIQPAKLEDSAVYLCASTFNPGSSYVQYFGPGTRLTVT.

The chain has TRBV14 and TRBJ2-2; the match to TRBD2 covers 7 bases. There are 15 residues in the CDR3. Trimming cost V 1 base and J 4 bases; bases outside gene matches: 3. The germline V gene encodes CDR1 SGHDN and CDR2 FVKESK. This CDR3 reads CASSQVPSGTGELFF. Here the CDR3 DNA reads TGTGCCAGCAGCCAAGTTCCTAGCGGCACCGGGGAGCTGTTTTTT.

This clonotype was counted at least ten times. The DNA of the CDR3 is TGTGCCAGCAGCTACGCAGGGATCTATGGCTACACCTTC. Protein product: CASSYAGIYGYTF. The J gene is TRBJ1-2, the V gene TRBV6-5; D may be TRBD1 (5 bases). The V gene lost 6 bases and the J gene lost 4 bases, with 12 bases spanning the gap. The germline gives CDR1 MNHEY, CDR2 SVGAGI. This CDR3 has 13 amino acids.

In this sample, this clonotype turned up many times. The chain links TRBV14 to TRBJ2-3; TRBD2 might be the D (6 bases). Germline V gene data show CDR1 as SGHDN and CDR2 as FVKESK. The CDR3 runs 17 residues. V was shortened by 4 bases and J by 4 bases, with 21 bases between the two germline ends. The CDR3 sequence is CASSPNRWEVYPDTQYF. The CDR3 nucleotides are TGTGCCAGCAGCCCAAACCGGTGGGAGGTATACCCAGATACGCAGTATTTT.

Of note for this clonotype: Possible read error: a much larger clone is one base away. The chain uses TRBV4-3 and TRBJ2-3; D is ambiguous. CDR1 is LGHNA and CDR2 is YSLEER in the germline V gene. The CDR3 contains 13 residues. CDR3 in amino acids: CASSTQSIDTQYF. In DNA, the CDR3 is TGCGCCAGCAGCACCCAGAGCATAGATACGCAGTATTTT.

This clonotype was counted ten times or more. The CDR3 loop reads CASSQDRNQPQHF. CDR3 DNA: TGCGCCAGCAGCCAAGATAGGAATCAGCCCCAGCATTTT. The chain combines TRBV4-3 with TRBJ1-5; D gene ambiguous. Germline V gene data show CDR1 as LGHNA and CDR2 as YSLEER. Trimming removed 0 bases at V and 4 bases at J, with 4 bases between. This CDR3 is 13 amino acids long.

With respect to this clonotype: A much larger clonotype is one base distant, so this may be a read error. The CDR3 spells CVSSLTPTLGLSF. CDR3 coding DNA: TGTGTCAGCAGTTTGACCCCTACATTAGGTTTGTCCTTC. The chain has TRBV6-5 and TRBJ1-2; no clear D. This CDR3 comprises 13 residues. Germline V gene lookup returns CDR1 MNHEY and CDR2 SVGAGI.

The genes are TRBV7-9 and TRBJ1-6, with D uncertain. The V end was cut by 7 bases, the J end by 5 bases, with 9 bases between. Germline V CDR1 and CDR2: SEHNR, FQNEAQ (reference sequence). The CDR3 is made up of 13 amino acids. Written as DNA, the CDR3 is TGTGCCAGCACCGCCCGGGATAATTCACCCCTCCACTTT. Its translation: CASTARDNSPLHF.

Concerning this clonotype itself: Here the CDR3 omits its conserved ending phenylalanine or tryptophan, so a read error is the likely source. This chain joins TRBV5-6 and TRBJ2-3; D is ambiguous. The V gene's germline CDR1 is SGHDT and CDR2 YYEEEE. This CDR3 spans 14 amino acids. The ends were cut back, 3 bases at V and 4 bases at J, with 12 bases in the middle. The CDR3 sequence is CASSSQRTADTQYL. In DNA, the CDR3 is TGTGCCAGCAGCTCCCAGAGAACGGCAGATACGCAGTATTTA.

Concerning this clonotype: A much larger clone is a single base away; this may be a read error. The V and J genes are TRBV4-3 and TRBJ2-7; perhaps TRBD2 as D (5 bases). This CDR3 contains 16 residues. V lost 1 base and J 1 base, leaving 14 bases between the germline ends. CDR1 is LGHNA and CDR2 is YSLEER in the germline V gene. The CDR3 sequence is CASSQASEGTSYEQYF. The CDR3 DNA sequence: TGCGCCAGCAGCCAAGCCAGCGAGGGTACTTCCTACGAGCAGTACTTC.